This record concerns one T cell receptor beta chain sequence. This sample is drawn from a study of chemoradiotherapy in HPV16-positive cancers. Only in-frame clones appear in the TCRdb table, and some are missing; sequencing was by immunoSEQ multiplex PCR. The sample has 9,500 to 15,000 clones; around 80% are singletons. The germline V gene encodes CDR1 SGHTA and CDR2 FQGNSA. With 1 base removed from V and 4 bases from J, the gap between germline ends came to 8 bases. This CDR3 contains 15 residues. The genes are TRBV7-2 and TRBJ1-6; unclear D gene. Sampling took place from a patient who underwent chemoradiotherapy. The clonotype originates from a human donor with HPV-associated anogenital cancer. The CDR3: CASSLVSQYNSPLHF. As DNA, the CDR3 is TGTGCCAGCAGCTTAGTATCGCAATATAATTCACCCCTCCACTTT. Supplemented by reference TRBV7-2 and TRBJ1-6, the full variable domain reads GAGVSQSPSNKVTEKGKDVELRCDPISGHTALYWYRQSLGQGLEFLIYFQGNSAPDKSGLPSDRFSAERTGGSVSTLTIQRTQQEDSAVYLCASSLVSQYNSPLHFGNGTRLTVT.